Given below is one T cell receptor (beta chain) in context. In the authors' methods: For nucleated cells, counts were estimated from reference gene primer amplification. Data came from immunoSEQ multiplex PCR; TCRdb stores just in-frame clones and leaves some out. V, J and clone size reflect that table, while D and trimming were determined from the DNA. The sample has 110,000 to 150,000 clones, about three quarters seen once; the top ten hold less than 2.5%. The data were taken from a study of blood T cell repertoires in COVID-19. Study in general: The United States, Italy and Spain were the sources of the acute and convalescent COVID-19 samples. PBMCs, B-cell-depleted T cells, or T cells were the source of the cDNA or gDNA that made up the material.

CDR3 length: 14 residues. Germline assignment: CDR1 MDHEN and CDR2 SYDVKM. The V gene end was trimmed by 4 bases and the J gene end by 6 bases; junction bases not matched to a gene: 3. Sequencing was done on a sample of peripheral blood. This receptor was identified in a woman aged 60-75 years with acute or convalescent COVID-19. The chain has TRBV28 and TRBJ2-5; 12 bases match TRBD1. CDR3 in amino acids: CASSSGQGAKTQYF. The CDR3 region has the DNA TGTGCCAGCAGTTCGGGACAGGGGGCAAAGACCCAGTACTTC.